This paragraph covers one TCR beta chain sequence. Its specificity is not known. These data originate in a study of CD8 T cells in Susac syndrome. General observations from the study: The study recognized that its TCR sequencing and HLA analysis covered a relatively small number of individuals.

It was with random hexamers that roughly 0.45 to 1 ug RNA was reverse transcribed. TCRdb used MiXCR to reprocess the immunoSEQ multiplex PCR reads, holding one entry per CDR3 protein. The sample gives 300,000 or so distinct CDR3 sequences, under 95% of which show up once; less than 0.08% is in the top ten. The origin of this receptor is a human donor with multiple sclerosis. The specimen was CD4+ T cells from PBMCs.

The CDR3 nucleotides read TGCGCCAGCAGCCCTACAGGGCTCTCTGGAAACACCATATATTTT. Translated: CASSPTGLSGNTIYF. The V and J genes are TRBV4-1 and TRBJ1-3, with TRBD1 as a possible D gene (6 bases). The CDR3 sequence is 15 residues long. Germline CDR1 MGHRA, CDR2 YSYEKL. The V and J ends lost 4 bases and 0 bases respectively, with 10 bases between them.